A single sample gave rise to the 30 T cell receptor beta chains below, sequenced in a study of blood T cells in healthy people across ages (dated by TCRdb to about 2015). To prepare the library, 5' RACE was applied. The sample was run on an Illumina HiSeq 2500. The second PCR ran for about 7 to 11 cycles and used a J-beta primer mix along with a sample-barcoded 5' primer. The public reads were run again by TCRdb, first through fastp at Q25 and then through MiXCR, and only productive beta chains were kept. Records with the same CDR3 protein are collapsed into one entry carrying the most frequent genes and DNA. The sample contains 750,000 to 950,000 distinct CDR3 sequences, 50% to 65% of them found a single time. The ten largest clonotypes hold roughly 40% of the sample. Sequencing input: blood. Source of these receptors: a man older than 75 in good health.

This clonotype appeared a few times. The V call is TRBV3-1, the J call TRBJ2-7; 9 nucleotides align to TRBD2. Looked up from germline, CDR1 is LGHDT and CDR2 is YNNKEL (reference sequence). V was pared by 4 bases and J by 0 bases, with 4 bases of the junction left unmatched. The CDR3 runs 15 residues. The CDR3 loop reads CASSRSGGISYEQYF. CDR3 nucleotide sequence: TGTGCCAGCAGCCGGAGCGGGGGGATCTCCTACGAGCAGTACTTC.

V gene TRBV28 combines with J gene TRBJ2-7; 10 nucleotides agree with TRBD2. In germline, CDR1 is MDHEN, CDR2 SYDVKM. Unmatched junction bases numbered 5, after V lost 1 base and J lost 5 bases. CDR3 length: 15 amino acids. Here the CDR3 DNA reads TGTGCCAGCAGTTTATCGGCTAGCGGGAGTGACGAGCAGTACTTC. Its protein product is CASSLSASGSDEQYF.

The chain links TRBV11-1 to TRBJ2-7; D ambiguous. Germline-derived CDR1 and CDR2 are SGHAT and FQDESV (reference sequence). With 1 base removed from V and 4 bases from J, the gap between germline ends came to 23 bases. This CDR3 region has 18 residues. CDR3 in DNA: TGTGCCAGCAGCTTAGGGTTCGGTGGGTCCTTCTTCCCATACGAGCAGTACTTC. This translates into CASSLGFGGSFFPYEQYF.

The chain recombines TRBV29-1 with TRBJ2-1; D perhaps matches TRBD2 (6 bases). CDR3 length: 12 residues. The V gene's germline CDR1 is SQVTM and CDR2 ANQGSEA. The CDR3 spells CTRPGVYNEQFF. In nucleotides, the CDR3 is TGCACCCGACCGGGAGTGTACAATGAGCAGTTCTTC.

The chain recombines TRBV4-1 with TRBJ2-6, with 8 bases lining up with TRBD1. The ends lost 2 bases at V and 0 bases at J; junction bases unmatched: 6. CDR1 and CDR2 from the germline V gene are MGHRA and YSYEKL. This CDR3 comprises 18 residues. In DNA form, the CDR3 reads TGCGCCAGCAGCCAACGCAGGGGGCTCGGCTCTGGGGCCAACGTCCTGACTTTC. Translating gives CASSQRRGLGSGANVLTF.

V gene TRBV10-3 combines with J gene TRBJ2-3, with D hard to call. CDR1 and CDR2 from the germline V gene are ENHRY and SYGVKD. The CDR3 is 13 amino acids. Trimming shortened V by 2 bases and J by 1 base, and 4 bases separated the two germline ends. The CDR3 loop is CAISERGTDTQYF. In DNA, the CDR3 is TGTGCCATCAGTGAGCGGGGCACAGATACGCAGTATTTT.

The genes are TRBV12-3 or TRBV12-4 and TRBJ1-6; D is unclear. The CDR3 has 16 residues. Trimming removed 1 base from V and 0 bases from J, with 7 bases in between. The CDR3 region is CASSLEPSSYNSPLHF. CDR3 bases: TGTGCCAGCAGTTTAGAGCCGAGCTCCTATAATTCACCCCTCCACTTT.

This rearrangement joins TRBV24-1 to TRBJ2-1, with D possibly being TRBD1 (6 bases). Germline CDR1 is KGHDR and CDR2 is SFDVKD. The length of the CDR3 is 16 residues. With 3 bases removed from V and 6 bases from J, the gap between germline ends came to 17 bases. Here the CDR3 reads CATSDTGQTDRNEQFF. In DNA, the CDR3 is TGTGCCACCAGTGATACCGGACAGACAGATCGCAATGAGCAGTTCTTC.

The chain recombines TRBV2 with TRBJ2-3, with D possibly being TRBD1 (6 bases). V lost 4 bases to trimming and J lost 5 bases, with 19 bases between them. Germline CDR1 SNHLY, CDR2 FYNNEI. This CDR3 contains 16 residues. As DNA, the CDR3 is TGTGCCAGCAGTGTGGGTACAGGGCCTCGGGGAGATACGCAGTATTTT. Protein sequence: CASSVGTGPRGDTQYF.

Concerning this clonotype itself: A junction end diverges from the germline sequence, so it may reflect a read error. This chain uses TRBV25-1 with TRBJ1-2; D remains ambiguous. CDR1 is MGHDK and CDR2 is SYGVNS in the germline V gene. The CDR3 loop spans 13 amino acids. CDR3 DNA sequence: TGTACCAGCAGTGAAGACAACTTCTATGGCTACACCTTC. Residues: CTSSEDNFYGYTF.

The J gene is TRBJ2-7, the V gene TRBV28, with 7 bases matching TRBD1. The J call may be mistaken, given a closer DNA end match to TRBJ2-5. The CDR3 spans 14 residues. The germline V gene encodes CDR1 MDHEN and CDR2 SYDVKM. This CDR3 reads CASSILGTEGTQYF. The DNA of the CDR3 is TGTGCCAGCAGTATCCTTGGGACAGAGGGGACCCAGTACTTC.

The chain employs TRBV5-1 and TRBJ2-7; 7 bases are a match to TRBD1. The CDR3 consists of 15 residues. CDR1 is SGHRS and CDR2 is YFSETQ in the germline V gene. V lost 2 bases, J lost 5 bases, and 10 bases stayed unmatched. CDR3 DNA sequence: TGCGCCAGCAGCTTTCCCAAGGGGGCCGGGAACGAGCAGTACTTC. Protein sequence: CASSFPKGAGNEQYF.

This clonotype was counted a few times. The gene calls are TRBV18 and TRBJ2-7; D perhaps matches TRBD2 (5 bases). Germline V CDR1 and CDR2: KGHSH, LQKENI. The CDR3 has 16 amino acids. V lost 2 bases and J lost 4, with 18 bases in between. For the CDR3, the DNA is TGTGCCAGCTCACCAGTCGGAGGCGCCGCGGTATACGAGCAGTACTTC. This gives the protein CASSPVGGAAVYEQYF.

The CDR3 DNA sequence: TGTGCCAGCAGTTCCCTCGGACAGTCGGGGGCCAACGTCCTGACTTTC. This gives the protein CASSSLGQSGANVLTF. The chain is built from TRBV6-6 and TRBJ2-6, with D possibly matching TRBD1 (6 bases). CDR3 length: 16 residues. CDR1 and CDR2 from the germline V gene are MNHNY and SVGAGI (reference sequence). The ends were cut back, 4 bases at V and 4 bases at J, with 14 bases in the middle.

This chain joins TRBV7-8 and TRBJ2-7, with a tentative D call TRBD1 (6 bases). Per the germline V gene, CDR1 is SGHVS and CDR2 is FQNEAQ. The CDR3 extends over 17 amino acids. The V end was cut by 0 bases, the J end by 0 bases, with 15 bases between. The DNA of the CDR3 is TGTGCCAGCAGCTTAGCGATGGGGGCAGGGATCTCCTACGAGCAGTACTTC. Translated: CASSLAMGAGISYEQYF.

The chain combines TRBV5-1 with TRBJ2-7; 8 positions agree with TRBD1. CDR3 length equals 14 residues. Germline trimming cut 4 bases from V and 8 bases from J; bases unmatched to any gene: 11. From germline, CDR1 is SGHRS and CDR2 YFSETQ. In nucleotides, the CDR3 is TGCGCCAGCAGCAGGACAGGGACGGAGATTAAGCAGTACTTC. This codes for CASSRTGTEIKQYF.

CDR3 in amino acids: CASSWTEKLFF. The CDR3 DNA sequence: TGTGCCAGCAGTTGGACAGAAAAACTGTTTTTT. This chain joins TRBV6-4 and TRBJ1-4, with a tentative D call TRBD1 (5 bases). The CDR3 is made up of 11 amino acids. Germline lookup yields CDR1 MRHNA and CDR2 SNTAGT. V was cut by 5 bases and J by 8 bases, with 6 bases left in between.

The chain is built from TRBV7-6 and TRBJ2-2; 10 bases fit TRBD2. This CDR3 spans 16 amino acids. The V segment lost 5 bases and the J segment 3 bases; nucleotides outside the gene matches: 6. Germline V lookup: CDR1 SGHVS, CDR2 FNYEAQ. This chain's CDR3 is CASSRTSGKYTGELFF. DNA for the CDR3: TGTGCCAGCAGCAGGACTAGCGGAAAGTACACCGGGGAGCTGTTTTTT.

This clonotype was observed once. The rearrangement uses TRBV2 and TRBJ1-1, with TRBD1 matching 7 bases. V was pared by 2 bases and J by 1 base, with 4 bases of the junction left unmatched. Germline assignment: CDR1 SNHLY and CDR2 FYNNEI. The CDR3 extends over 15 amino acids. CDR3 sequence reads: CASSEQGQSNTEAFF. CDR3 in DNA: TGTGCCAGCAGTGAACAGGGACAGTCGAACACTGAAGCTTTCTTT. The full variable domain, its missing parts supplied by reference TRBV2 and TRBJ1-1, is EPEVTQTPSHQVTQMGQEVILRCVPISNHLYFYWYRQILGQKVEFLVSFYNNEISEKSEIFDDQFSVERPDGSNFTLKIRSTKLEDSAMYFCASSEQGQSNTEAFFGQGTRLTVV.

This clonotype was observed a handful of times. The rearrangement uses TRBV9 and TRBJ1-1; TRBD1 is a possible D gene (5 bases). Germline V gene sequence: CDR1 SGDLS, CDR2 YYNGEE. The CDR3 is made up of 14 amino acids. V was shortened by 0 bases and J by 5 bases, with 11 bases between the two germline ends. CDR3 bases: TGTGCCAGCAGCGTAGGGTGGGGCTGGACTGAAGCTTTCTTT. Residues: CASSVGWGWTEAFF.

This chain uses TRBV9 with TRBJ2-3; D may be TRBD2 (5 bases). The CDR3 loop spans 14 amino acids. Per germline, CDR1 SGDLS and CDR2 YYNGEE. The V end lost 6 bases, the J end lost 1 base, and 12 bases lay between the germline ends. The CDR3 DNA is TGTGCCAGCACATTGGGTAGCGGCACAGATACGCAGTATTTT. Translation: CASTLGSGTDTQYF.

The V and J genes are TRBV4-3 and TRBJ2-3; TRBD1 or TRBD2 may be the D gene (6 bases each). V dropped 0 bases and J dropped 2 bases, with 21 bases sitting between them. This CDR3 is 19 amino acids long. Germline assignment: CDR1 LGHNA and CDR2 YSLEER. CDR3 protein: CASSQDTGGSQLYTDTQYF. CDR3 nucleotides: TGCGCCAGCAGCCAAGATACCGGGGGCAGCCAACTATACACAGATACGCAGTATTTT.

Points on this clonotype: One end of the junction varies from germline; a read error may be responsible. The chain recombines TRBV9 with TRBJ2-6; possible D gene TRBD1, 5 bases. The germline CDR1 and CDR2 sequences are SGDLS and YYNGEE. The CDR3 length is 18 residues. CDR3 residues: CASSVGPGPSTGADVLTF. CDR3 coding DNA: TGTGCCAGCAGCGTAGGTCCAGGGCCCTCCACTGGGGCCGACGTCCTGACTTTC.

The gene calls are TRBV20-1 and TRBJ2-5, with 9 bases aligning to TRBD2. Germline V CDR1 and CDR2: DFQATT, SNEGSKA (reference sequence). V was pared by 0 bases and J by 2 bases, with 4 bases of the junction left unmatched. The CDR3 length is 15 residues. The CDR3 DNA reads TGCAGTGCTAGAGACGTGACTAGCGGTCAAGAGACCCAGTACTTC. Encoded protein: CSARDVTSGQETQYF.

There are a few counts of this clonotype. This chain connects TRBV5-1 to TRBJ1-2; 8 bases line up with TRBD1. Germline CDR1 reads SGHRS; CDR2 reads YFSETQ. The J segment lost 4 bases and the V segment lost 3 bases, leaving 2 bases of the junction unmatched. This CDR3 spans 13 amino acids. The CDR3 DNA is TGCGCCAGCAGCTGGGACAGGATCTATGGCTACACCTTC. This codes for CASSWDRIYGYTF. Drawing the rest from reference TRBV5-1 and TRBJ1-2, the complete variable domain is KAGVTQTPRYLIKTRGQQVTLSCSPISGHRSVSWYQQTPGQGLQFLFEYFSETQRNKGNFPGRFSGRQFSNSRSEMNVSTLELGDSALYLCASSWDRIYGYTFGSGTRLTVV.

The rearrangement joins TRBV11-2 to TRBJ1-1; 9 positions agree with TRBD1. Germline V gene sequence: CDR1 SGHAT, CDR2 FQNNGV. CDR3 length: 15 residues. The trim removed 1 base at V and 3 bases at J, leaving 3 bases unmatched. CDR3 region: CASSLVTGGYTEAFF. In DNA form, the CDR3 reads TGTGCCAGCAGCTTAGTGACAGGGGGGTACACTGAAGCTTTCTTT. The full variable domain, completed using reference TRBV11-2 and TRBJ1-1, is EAGVAQSPRYKIIEKRQSVAFWCNPISGHATLYWYQQILGQGPKLLIQFQNNGVVDDSQLPKDRFSAERLKGVDSTLKIQPAKLEDSAVYLCASSLVTGGYTEAFFGQGTRLTVV.

Here the CDR3 reads CASRARDYGTDTQYF. CDR3 DNA sequence: TGTGCCAGCAGGGCCCGGGACTACGGCACAGATACGCAGTATTTT. The chain uses TRBV6-1 and TRBJ2-3; 7 bases are a match to TRBD2. CDR1 and CDR2 from the germline V gene are MNHNS and SASEGT. The CDR3 is made up of 15 amino acids. The J segment lost 1 base and the V segment lost 6 bases, leaving 7 bases of the junction unmatched.

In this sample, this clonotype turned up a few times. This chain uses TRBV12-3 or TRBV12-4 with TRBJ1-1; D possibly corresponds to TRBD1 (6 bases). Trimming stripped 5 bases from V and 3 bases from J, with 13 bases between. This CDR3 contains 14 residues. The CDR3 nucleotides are TGTGCCAGCAGTCTCAGGGGTGGGGACACTGAAGCTTTCTTT. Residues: CASSLRGGDTEAFF.

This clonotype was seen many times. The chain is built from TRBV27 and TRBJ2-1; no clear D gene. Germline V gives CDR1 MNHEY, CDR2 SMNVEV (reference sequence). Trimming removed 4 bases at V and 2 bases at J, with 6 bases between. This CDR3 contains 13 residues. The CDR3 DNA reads TGTGCCAGCAGTTCACGGGCCTACAATGAGCAGTTCTTC. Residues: CASSSRAYNEQFF.

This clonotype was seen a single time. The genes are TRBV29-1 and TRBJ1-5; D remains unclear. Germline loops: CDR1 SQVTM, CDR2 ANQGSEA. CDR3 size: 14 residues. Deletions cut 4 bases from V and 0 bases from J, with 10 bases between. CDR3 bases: TGCAGCGTTGCGCCCCTTTATAGCAATCAGCCCCAGCATTTT. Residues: CSVAPLYSNQPQHF.